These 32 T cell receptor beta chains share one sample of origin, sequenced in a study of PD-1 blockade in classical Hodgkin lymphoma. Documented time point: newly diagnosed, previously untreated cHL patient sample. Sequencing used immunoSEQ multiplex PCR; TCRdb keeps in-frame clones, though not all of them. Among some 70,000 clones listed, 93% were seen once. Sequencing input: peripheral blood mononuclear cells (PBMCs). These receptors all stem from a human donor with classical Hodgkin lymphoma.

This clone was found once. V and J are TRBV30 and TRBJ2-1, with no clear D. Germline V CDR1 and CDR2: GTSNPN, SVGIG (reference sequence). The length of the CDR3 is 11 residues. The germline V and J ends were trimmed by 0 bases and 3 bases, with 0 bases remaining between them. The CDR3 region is CAWSVYNEQFF. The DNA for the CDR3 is TGTGCCTGGAGTGTCTACAATGAGCAGTTCTTC.

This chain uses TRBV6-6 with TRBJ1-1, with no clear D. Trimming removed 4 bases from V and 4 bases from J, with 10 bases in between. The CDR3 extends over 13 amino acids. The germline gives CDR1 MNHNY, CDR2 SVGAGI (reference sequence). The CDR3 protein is CASSSLGGTEAFF. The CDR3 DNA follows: TGTGCCAGCAGTTCTTTAGGAGGCACTGAAGCTTTCTTT.

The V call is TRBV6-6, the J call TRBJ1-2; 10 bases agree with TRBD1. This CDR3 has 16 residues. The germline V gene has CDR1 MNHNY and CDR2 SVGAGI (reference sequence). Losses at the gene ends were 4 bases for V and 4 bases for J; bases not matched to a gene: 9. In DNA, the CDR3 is TGTGCCAGCAGTTTGGGAGGCGGGGACAGGGGCTATGGCTACACCTTC. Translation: CASSLGGGDRGYGYTF.

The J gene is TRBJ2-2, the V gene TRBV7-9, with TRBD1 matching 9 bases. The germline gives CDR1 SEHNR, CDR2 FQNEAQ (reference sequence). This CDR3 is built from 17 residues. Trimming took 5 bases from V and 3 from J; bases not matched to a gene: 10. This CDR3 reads CASSLPPGQGDTGELFF. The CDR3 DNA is TGTGCCAGCAGCCTCCCTCCGGGACAGGGAGACACCGGGGAGCTGTTTTTT.

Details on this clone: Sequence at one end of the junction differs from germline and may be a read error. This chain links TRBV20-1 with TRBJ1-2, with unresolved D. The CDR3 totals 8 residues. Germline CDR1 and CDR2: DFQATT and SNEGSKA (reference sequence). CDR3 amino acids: CSATTPDF. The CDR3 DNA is TGCAGTGCTACCACCCCTGACTTC.

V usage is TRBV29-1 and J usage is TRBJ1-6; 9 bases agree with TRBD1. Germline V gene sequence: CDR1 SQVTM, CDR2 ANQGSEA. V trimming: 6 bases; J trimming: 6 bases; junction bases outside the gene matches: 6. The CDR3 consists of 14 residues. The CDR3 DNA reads TGCAGCGTCGGCGAGGGACAGGGTAATTCACCCCTCCACTTT. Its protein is CSVGEGQGNSPLHF.

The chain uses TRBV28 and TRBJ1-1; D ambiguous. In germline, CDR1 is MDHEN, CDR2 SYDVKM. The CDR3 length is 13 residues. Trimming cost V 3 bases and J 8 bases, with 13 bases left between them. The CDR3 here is CASSFPRFSEAFF. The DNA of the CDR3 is TGTGCCAGCAGTTTCCCCAGATTCTCCGAAGCTTTCTTT.

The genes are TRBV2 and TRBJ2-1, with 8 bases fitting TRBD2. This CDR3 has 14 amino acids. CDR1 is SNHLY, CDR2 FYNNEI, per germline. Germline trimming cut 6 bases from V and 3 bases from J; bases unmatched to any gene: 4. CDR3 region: CASRPGGVYNEQFF. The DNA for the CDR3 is TGTGCCAGCAGACCCGGGGGGGTCTACAATGAGCAGTTCTTC.

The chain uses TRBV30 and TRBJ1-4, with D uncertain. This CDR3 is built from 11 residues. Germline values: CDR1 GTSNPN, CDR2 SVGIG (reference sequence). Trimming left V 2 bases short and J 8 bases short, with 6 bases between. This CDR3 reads CAWSTAEKLFF. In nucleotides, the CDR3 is TGTGCCTGGAGTACGGCGGAAAAACTGTTTTTT.

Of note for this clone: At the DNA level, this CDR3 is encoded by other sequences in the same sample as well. This CDR3 reads CASSVPGSKNIQYF. DNA of the CDR3: TGTGCCAGCAGCGTACCAGGGTCGAAAAACATTCAGTACTTC. The chain is built from TRBV9 and TRBJ2-4; D is possibly TRBD1 (5 bases). The CDR3 runs to 14 residues. Germline V gives CDR1 SGDLS, CDR2 YYNGEE. Trimming stripped 1 base from V and 4 bases from J, with 9 bases between.

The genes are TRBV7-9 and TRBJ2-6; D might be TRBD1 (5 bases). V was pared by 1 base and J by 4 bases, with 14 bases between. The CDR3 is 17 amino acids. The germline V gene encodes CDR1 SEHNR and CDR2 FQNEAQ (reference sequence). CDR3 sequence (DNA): TGTGCCAGCAGCTTAGTCAGGGTACCGGCAGGGGCCAACGTCCTGACTTTC. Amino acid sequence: CASSLVRVPAGANVLTF.

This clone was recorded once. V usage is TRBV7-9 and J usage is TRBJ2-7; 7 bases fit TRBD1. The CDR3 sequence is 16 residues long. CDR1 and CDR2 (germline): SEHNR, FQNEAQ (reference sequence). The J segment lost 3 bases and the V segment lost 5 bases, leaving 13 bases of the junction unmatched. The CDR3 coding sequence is TGTGCCAGCAGCAGCCCACAATTCGACAGGGTCTACGAGCAGTACTTC. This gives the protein CASSSPQFDRVYEQYF.

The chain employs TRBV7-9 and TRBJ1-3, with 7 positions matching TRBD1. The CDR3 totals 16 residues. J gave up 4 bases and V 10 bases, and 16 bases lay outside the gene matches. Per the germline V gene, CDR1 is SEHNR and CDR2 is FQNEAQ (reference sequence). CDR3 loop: CAMILDRTTLGNTIYF. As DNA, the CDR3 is TGTGCCATGATTCTGGACAGGACCACTCTGGGAAACACCATATATTTT.

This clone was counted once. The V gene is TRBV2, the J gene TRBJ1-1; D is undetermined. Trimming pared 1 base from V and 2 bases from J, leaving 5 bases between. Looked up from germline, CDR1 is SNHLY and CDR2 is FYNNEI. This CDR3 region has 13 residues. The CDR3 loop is CASSEDRNTEAFF. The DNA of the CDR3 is TGTGCCAGCAGTGAAGATAGAAACACTGAAGCTTTCTTT.

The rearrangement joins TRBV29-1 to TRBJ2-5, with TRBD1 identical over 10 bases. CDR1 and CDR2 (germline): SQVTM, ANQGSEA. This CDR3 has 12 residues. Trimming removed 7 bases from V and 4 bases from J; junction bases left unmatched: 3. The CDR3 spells CSARDRGETQYF. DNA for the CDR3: TGCAGCGCAAGGGACAGGGGAGAGACCCAGTACTTC.

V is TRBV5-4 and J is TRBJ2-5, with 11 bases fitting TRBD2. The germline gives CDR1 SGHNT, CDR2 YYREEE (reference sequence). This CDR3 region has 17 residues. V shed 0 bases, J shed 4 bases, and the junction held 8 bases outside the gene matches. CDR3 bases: TGTGCCAGCAGCTTGGGAGGGACTAGCGGCGGTCCAGAGACCCAGTACTTC. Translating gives CASSLGGTSGGPETQYF.

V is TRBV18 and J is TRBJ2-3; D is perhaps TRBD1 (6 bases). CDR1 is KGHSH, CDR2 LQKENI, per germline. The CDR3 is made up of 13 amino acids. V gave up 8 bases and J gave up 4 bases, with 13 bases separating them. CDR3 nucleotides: TGTGCCAGCGATCCAGGGGCTCCAGATACGCAGTATTTT. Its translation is CASDPGAPDTQYF.

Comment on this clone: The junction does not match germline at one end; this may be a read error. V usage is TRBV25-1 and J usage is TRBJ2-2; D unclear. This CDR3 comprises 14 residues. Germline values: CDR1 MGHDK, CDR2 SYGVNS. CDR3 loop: CASSVEVNIGELFF. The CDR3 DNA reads TGTGCCAGCAGTGTAGAAGTGAACATCGGGGAGCTGTTTTTT.

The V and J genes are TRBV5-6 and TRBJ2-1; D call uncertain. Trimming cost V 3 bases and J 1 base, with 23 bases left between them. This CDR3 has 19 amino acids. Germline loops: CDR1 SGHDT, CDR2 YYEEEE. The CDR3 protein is CASSSTDGWPRDSYNEQFF. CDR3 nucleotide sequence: TGTGCCAGCAGCTCCACAGATGGATGGCCGAGAGATTCCTACAATGAGCAGTTCTTC.

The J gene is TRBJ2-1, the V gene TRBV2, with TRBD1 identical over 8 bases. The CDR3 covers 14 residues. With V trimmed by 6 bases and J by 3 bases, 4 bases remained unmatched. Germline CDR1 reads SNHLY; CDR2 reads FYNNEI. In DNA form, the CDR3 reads TGTGCCAGCAGAACAGGGGGAGTCTACAATGAGCAGTTCTTC. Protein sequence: CASRTGGVYNEQFF.

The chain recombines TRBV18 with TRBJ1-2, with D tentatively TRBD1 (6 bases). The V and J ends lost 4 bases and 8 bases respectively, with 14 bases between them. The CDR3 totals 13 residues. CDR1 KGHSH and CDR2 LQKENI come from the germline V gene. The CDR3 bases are TGTGCCAGCTCACGATACAGGGCAGACGGCTACACCTTC. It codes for CASSRYRADGYTF.

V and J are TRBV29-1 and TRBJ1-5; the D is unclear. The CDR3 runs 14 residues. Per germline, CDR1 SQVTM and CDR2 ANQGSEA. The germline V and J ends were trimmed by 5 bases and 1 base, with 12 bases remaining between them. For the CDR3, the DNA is TGCAGCGTTTCCCAAGCCAACAGCAATCAGCCCCAGCATTTT. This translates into CSVSQANSNQPQHF. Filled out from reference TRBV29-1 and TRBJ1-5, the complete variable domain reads SAVISQKPSRDICQRGTSLTIQCQVDSQVTMMFWYRQQPGQSLTLIATANQGSEATYESGFVIDKFPISRPNLTFSTLTVSNMSPEDSSIYLCSVSQANSNQPQHFGDGTRLSIL.

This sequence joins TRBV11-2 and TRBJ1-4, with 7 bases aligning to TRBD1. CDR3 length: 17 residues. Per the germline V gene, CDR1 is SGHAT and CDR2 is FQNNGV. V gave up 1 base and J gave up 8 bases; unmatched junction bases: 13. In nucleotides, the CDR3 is TGTGCCAGCAGCTTAGGCACTCACAGGGGCGCGGGGGAAAAACTGTTTTTT. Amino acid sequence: CASSLGTHRGAGEKLFF.

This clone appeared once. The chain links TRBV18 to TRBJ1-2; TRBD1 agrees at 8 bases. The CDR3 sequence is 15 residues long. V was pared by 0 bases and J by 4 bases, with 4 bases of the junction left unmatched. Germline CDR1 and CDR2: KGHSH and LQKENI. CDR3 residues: CASSPPGQAFYGYTF. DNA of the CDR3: TGTGCCAGCTCACCACCGGGACAGGCCTTCTATGGCTACACCTTC.

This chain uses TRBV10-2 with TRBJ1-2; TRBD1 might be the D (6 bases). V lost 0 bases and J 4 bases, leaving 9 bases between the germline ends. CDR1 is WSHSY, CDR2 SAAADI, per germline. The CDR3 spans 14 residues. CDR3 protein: CASSESGTSYGYTF. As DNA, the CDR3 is TGCGCCAGCAGTGAGTCGGGGACAAGCTATGGCTACACCTTC.

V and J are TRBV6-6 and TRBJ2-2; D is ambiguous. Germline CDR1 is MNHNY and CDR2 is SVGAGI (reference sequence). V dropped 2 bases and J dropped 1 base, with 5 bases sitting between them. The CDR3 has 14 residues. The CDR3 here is CASSYPQNTGELFF. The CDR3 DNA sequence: TGTGCCAGCAGTTACCCCCAGAACACCGGGGAGCTGTTTTTT.

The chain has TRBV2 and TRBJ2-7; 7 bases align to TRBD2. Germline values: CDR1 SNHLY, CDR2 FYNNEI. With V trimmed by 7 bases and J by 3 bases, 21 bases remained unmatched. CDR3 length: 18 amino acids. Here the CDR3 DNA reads TGTGCCAGCACTGCAGAAGACTTATGGGCTAGCGGAGGCTACGAGCAGTACTTC. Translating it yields CASTAEDLWASGGYEQYF.

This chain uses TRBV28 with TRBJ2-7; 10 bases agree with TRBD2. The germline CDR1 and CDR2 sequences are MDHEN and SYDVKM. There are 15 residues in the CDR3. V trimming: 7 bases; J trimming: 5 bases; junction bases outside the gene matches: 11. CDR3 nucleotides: TGTGCCAGCACTGGCACTAGCGGGATTAAACACGAGCAGTACTTC. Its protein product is CASTGTSGIKHEQYF.

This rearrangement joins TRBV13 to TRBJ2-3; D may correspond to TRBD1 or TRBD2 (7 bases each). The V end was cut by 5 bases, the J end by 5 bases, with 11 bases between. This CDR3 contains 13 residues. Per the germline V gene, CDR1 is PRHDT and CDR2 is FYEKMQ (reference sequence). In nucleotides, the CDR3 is TGTGCCAGCAGCCGGGGGGACAGAGATACGCAGTATTTT. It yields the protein CASSRGDRDTQYF.

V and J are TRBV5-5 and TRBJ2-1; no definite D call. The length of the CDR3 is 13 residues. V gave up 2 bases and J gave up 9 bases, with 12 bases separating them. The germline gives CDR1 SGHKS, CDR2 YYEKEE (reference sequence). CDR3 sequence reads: CASSFITTVEQFF. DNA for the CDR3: TGTGCCAGCAGCTTTATCACCACCGTTGAGCAGTTCTTC. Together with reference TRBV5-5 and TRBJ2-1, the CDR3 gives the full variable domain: DAGVTQSPTHLIKTRGQQVTLRCSPISGHKSVSWYQQVLGQGPQFIFQYYEKEERGRGNFPDRFSARQFPNYSSELNVNALLLGDSALYLCASSFITTVEQFFGPGTRLTVL.

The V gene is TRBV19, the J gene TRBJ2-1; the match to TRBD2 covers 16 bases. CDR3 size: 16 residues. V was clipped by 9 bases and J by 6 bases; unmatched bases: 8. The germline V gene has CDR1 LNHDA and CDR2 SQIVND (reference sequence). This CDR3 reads CASSGLAGGRGNEQFF. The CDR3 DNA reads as TGTGCCAGCTCGGGACTAGCGGGAGGGCGCGGCAATGAGCAGTTCTTC.

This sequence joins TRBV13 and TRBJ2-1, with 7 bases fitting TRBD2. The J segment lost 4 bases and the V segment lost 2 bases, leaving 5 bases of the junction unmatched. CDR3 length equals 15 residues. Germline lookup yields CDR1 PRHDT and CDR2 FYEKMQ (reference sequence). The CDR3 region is CASSLRTSVYNEQFF. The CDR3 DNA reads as TGTGCCAGCAGCTTAAGAACTAGCGTTTACAATGAGCAGTTCTTC.